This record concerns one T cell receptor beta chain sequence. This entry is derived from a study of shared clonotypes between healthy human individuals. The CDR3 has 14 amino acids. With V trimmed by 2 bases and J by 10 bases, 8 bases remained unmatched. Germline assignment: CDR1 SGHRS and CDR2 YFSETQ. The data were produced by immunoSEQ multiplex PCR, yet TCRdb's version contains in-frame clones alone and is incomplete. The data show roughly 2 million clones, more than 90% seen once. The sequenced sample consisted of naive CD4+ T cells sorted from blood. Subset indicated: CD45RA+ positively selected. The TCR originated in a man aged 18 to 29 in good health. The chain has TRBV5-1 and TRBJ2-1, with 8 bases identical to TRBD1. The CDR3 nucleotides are TGCGCCAGCAGCTTCTACCCAGGGGGCGGGGAGCAGTTCTTC. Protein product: CASSFYPGGGEQFF. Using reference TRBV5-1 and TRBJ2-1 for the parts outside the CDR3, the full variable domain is KAGVTQTPRYLIKTRGQQVTLSCSPISGHRSVSWYQQTPGQGLQFLFEYFSETQRNKGNFPGRFSGRQFSNSRSEMNVSTLELGDSALYLCASSFYPGGGEQFFGPGTRLTVL.